A selection of T cell receptor beta chains follows, all from one sample in a study of long-term antiretroviral therapy in people with HIV. The assay was immunoSEQ multiplex PCR, and TCRdb's table has in-frame clones only and misses some. The top ten hold around 13% of the sample, which has under 35,000 clones, roughly nine tenths seen once. The sequencing here drew on unsorted PBMCs, taken 1.1 years after starting antiretroviral therapy. Source of these receptors: a man aged 18-30 years with HIV. CDR3s include the opening cysteine and the closing phenylalanine or tryptophan. Fields, in order: D gene, V gene, clone size, J gene, CDR3 protein, CDR3 DNA. The D gene is left open where the match is weak. Clone size is given for some rows only: seen once, a few or many times, or a class if the clone is expanded.

d_gene: .; v_gene: TRBV5-1; abundance: few; j_gene: TRBJ2-3; CDR3aa: CASSLDWGLDTQYF; CDR3nt: TGCGCCAGCAGCTTGGACTGGGGGTTGGATACGCAGTATTTT
d_gene: .; v_gene: TRBV7-2; abundance: .; j_gene: TRBJ1-1; CDR3aa: CASSQPGQVFGAFF; CDR3nt: TGTGCCAGCAGCCAGCCGGGACAAGTGTTTGGGGCTTTCTTT
d_gene: .; v_gene: TRBV6-1; abundance: .; j_gene: TRBJ1-4; CDR3aa: CASSPQTVPNEKLFF; CDR3nt: TGTGCCAGCAGTCCGCAGACAGTACCTAATGAAAAACTGTTTTTT
d_gene: TRBD2; v_gene: TRBV7-9; abundance: .; j_gene: TRBJ2-2; CDR3aa: CASSPSGTSGSGELFF; CDR3nt: TGTGCCAGCAGCCCGAGCGGGACTAGCGGTTCCGGGGAGCTGTTTTTT
d_gene: TRBD2; v_gene: TRBV19; abundance: .; j_gene: TRBJ2-5; CDR3aa: CASSIGWGGEETQYF; CDR3nt: TGTGCCAGTAGTATAGGGTGGGGAGGGGAAGAGACCCAGTACTTC
d_gene: .; v_gene: TRBV29-1; abundance: .; j_gene: TRBJ2-6; CDR3aa: CSVVTLLGISGANVLTF; CDR3nt: TGCAGCGTTGTCACCCTTTTGGGCATCTCTGGGGCCAACGTCCTGACTTTC
d_gene: .; v_gene: TRBV28; abundance: .; j_gene: TRBJ2-5; CDR3aa: CASSSGGAETQYF; CDR3nt: TGTGCCAGCAGTTCCGGGGGAGCGGAGACCCAGTACTTC
d_gene: .; v_gene: TRBV7-3; abundance: once; j_gene: TRBJ1-1; CDR3aa: CASSRGHSNTEAFF; CDR3nt: TGTGCCAGCAGCCGGGGGCACTCAAACACTGAAGCTTTCTTT
d_gene: .; v_gene: TRBV11-2; abundance: few; j_gene: TRBJ1-4; CDR3aa: CASSTNIATNEKLFF; CDR3nt: TGTGCCAGCAGCACGAATATTGCAACTAATGAAAAACTGTTTTTT
d_gene: .; v_gene: TRBV27; abundance: .; j_gene: TRBJ2-7; CDR3aa: CASSPLAEPYEQYF; CDR3nt: TGTGCCAGCAGTCCCTTGGCAGAACCCTACGAGCAGTACTTC
d_gene: .; v_gene: TRBV30; abundance: .; j_gene: TRBJ1-4; CDR3aa: CAWSVRGLNEKLFF; CDR3nt: TGTGCCTGGAGTGTACGGGGGCTTAATGAAAAACTGTTTTTT
d_gene: .; v_gene: TRBV6-1; abundance: .; j_gene: TRBJ2-7; CDR3aa: CASRKEVDYEQYF; CDR3nt: TGTGCCAGCCGGAAGGAGGTGGACTACGAGCAGTACTTC
d_gene: .; v_gene: TRBV7-8; abundance: few; j_gene: TRBJ2-7; CDR3aa: CASTSGDEQYF; CDR3nt: TGTGCCAGCACCTCCGGGGACGAGCAGTACTTC
d_gene: TRBD2; v_gene: TRBV11-3; abundance: once; j_gene: TRBJ2-1; CDR3aa: CASSSKVAGVYEQFF; CDR3nt: TGTGCCAGCAGCAGCAAGGTGGCGGGAGTTTATGAGCAGTTCTTC
d_gene: .; v_gene: TRBV19; abundance: .; j_gene: TRBJ2-7; CDR3aa: CASSVAKDYEQYF; CDR3nt: TGTGCCAGTAGTGTAGCTAAAGACTACGAGCAGTACTTC
d_gene: .; v_gene: TRBV30; abundance: .; j_gene: TRBJ2-7; CDR3aa: CAWKTGTLDYEQYF; CDR3nt: TGTGCCTGGAAAACCGGGACACTAGACTACGAGCAGTACTTC
d_gene: .; v_gene: TRBV9; abundance: .; j_gene: TRBJ2-3; CDR3aa: CASSVVGADIDTQYF; CDR3nt: TGTGCCAGCAGCGTAGTAGGAGCGGATATAGATACGCAGTATTTT
d_gene: TRBD1; v_gene: TRBV7-9; abundance: .; j_gene: TRBJ1-2; CDR3aa: CASSSGGGYTF; CDR3nt: TGTGCCAGCAGCTCAGGGGGCGGCTACACCTTC
d_gene: .; v_gene: TRBV7-2; abundance: .; j_gene: TRBJ2-7; CDR3aa: CASSLAQGGRGYEQYF; CDR3nt: TGTGCCAGCAGCTTAGCGCAGGGGGGGCGGGGCTACGAGCAGTACTTC
d_gene: .; v_gene: TRBV6-6; abundance: .; j_gene: TRBJ2-7; CDR3aa: CASSGPPPYEQYF; CDR3nt: TGTGCCAGCAGTGGACCCCCCCCCTACGAGCAGTACTTC
d_gene: TRBD1; v_gene: TRBV29-1; abundance: .; j_gene: TRBJ1-2; CDR3aa: CSVEKGTAGTSRGYTF; CDR3nt: TGCAGCGTTGAGAAGGGGACAGCAGGAACTTCTAGGGGCTACACCTTC
d_gene: TRBD1; v_gene: TRBV4-1; abundance: .; j_gene: TRBJ1-6; CDR3aa: CASSHLGQADNSPLHF; CDR3nt: TGCGCCAGCAGCCATCTCGGACAGGCTGATAATTCACCCCTCCACTTT
d_gene: .; v_gene: TRBV19; abundance: .; j_gene: TRBJ2-2; CDR3aa: CASSTSPGRLNTGELFF; CDR3nt: TGTGCCAGTAGTACCTCCCCGGGGCGGTTGAACACCGGGGAGCTGTTTTTT
d_gene: .; v_gene: TRBV11-3; abundance: .; j_gene: TRBJ2-3; CDR3aa: CASSPQPGDTQYF; CDR3nt: TGTGCCAGCAGCCCCCAGCCCGGAGATACGCAGTATTTT
d_gene: .; v_gene: TRBV9; abundance: .; j_gene: TRBJ1-3; CDR3aa: CASSVGGGTGNTIYF; CDR3nt: TGTGCCAGCAGCGTAGGAGGAGGGACTGGAAACACCATATATTTT
d_gene: .; v_gene: TRBV16; abundance: .; j_gene: TRBJ1-1; CDR3aa: CASSQSKGMVAEAFF; CDR3nt: TGTGCCAGCAGCCAATCAAAGGGGATGGTAGCTGAAGCTTTCTTT
d_gene: .; v_gene: TRBV18; abundance: few; j_gene: TRBJ1-6; CDR3aa: CASSDRSDSPLHF; CDR3nt: TGTGCCAGCTCGGACCGATCGGATTCACCCCTCCACTTT
d_gene: .; v_gene: TRBV7-9; abundance: .; j_gene: TRBJ2-3; CDR3aa: CASSTGSLRTDTQYF; CDR3nt: TGTGCCAGCAGCACCGGGTCTCTTAGAACAGATACGCAGTATTTT
d_gene: .; v_gene: TRBV10-2; abundance: .; j_gene: TRBJ2-1; CDR3aa: CASSEPHYSSYNEQFF; CDR3nt: TGCGCCAGCAGTGAGCCTCACTACTCTTCCTACAATGAGCAGTTCTTC
d_gene: .; v_gene: TRBV6-5; abundance: once; j_gene: TRBJ1-3; CDR3aa: CASSLGRSSGNTIYF; CDR3nt: TGTGCCAGCAGCCTTGGACGGAGCTCTGGAAACACCATATATTTT
d_gene: .; v_gene: TRBV30; abundance: .; j_gene: TRBJ1-1; CDR3aa: CAWSRNIPTEAFF; CDR3nt: TGTGCCTGGAGTCGCAATATACCCACTGAAGCTTTCTTT
d_gene: .; v_gene: TRBV2; abundance: .; j_gene: TRBJ2-1; CDR3aa: CASSEWSGQSEQFF; CDR3nt: TGTGCCAGCAGTGAGTGGTCAGGGCAAAGTGAGCAGTTCTTC
d_gene: .; v_gene: TRBV28; abundance: .; j_gene: TRBJ1-2; CDR3aa: CASSLTSRAARGYTF; CDR3nt: TGTGCCAGCAGTCTCACCTCCCGGGCAGCGCGGGGCTACACCTTC
d_gene: .; v_gene: TRBV27; abundance: .; j_gene: TRBJ1-1; CDR3aa: CASSRMTGNTEAFF; CDR3nt: TGTGCCAGCAGCAGGATGACCGGGAACACTGAAGCTTTCTTT
d_gene: .; v_gene: TRBV7-3; abundance: once; j_gene: TRBJ2-7; CDR3aa: CASSLYPGPSGEQYF; CDR3nt: TGTGCCAGCAGCTTATACCCGGGACCCTCTGGGGAGCAGTACTTC
d_gene: .; v_gene: TRBV5-1; abundance: .; j_gene: TRBJ2-2; CDR3aa: CASSGTLQDGELFF; CDR3nt: TGCGCCAGCAGTGGGACACTTCAGGACGGGGAGCTGTTTTTT
d_gene: .; v_gene: TRBV7-9; abundance: .; j_gene: TRBJ1-5; CDR3aa: CASSFGGHQPQHF; CDR3nt: TGTGCCAGCAGCTTCGGGGGTCATCAGCCCCAGCATTTT
d_gene: .; v_gene: TRBV7-3; abundance: .; j_gene: TRBJ2-2; CDR3aa: CASSLSGGPGELFF; CDR3nt: TGTGCCAGCAGCTTAAGTGGGGGGCCCGGGGAGCTGTTTTTT
d_gene: TRBD1; v_gene: TRBV19; abundance: .; j_gene: TRBJ2-7; CDR3aa: CASSMTGSLDEQYF; CDR3nt: TGTGCCAGTAGTATGACAGGGAGTCTCGACGAGCAGTACTTC
d_gene: .; v_gene: TRBV11-2; abundance: .; j_gene: TRBJ1-1; CDR3aa: CASSLIASMNTEAFF; CDR3nt: TGTGCCAGCAGCTTAATCGCGTCCATGAACACTGAAGCTTTCTTT
d_gene: .; v_gene: TRBV7-7; abundance: .; j_gene: TRBJ1-1; CDR3aa: CASSQIVEGEAFF; CDR3nt: TGTGCTAGCAGCCAGATCGTGGAGGGGGAAGCTTTCTTT